The next 13 T cell receptor beta chains were all read from a single sample in a study of brain T cells in children with intractable seizures. Some clones are missing from TCRdb's copy, which holds only in-frame ones; the method was immunoSEQ multiplex PCR. The sample holds fewer than 80,000 clones, approximately 95% seen once. The specimen was peripheral blood, collected at surgery. The receptors come from a boy younger than two with focal cortical dysplasia and intractable seizures.

This clone was detected only once. This chain joins TRBV19 and TRBJ2-1, with 8 bases identical to TRBD2. CDR3 length: 15 residues. With 2 bases clipped from V and 6 bases from J, the junction kept 6 bases outside the gene matches. Germline V gives CDR1 LNHDA, CDR2 SQIVND (reference sequence). CDR3 sequence (DNA): TGTGCCAGTAGTATAACGGGAGGGCCTGGCAATGAGCAGTTCTTC. Translation gives CASSITGGPGNEQFF.

The CDR3 loop reads CAISEGRGRGYTF. DNA of the CDR3: TGTGCCATCAGTGAAGGCAGGGGGCGCGGCTACACCTTC. The chain recombines TRBV10-3 with TRBJ1-2; 8 bases agree with TRBD1. In germline, CDR1 is ENHRY, CDR2 SYGVKD. The CDR3 totals 13 residues. After removal of 3 bases from V and 8 bases from J, the junction contained 5 bases not matched to a gene.

The gene calls are TRBV2 and TRBJ2-7; D gene unclear. CDR1 SNHLY and CDR2 FYNNEI come from the germline V gene. The CDR3 spans 13 residues. V was cut by 1 base and J by 5 bases, with 9 bases left in between. CDR3 amino acids: CASSEDRYHEQYF. The DNA of the CDR3 is TGTGCCAGCAGTGAAGATCGGTACCACGAGCAGTACTTC.

The chain combines TRBV6-2 or TRBV6-3 with TRBJ2-1; D is undetermined. This CDR3 contains 12 residues. Germline values: CDR1 MNHEY, CDR2 SVGEGT. Deletions cut 0 bases from V and 9 bases from J, with 6 bases between. CDR3 region: CASSYSWVEQFF. For the CDR3, the DNA is TGTGCCAGCAGTTACTCCTGGGTTGAGCAGTTCTTC.

The rearrangement uses TRBV28 and TRBJ1-1; D may be TRBD1 (6 bases). From germline, CDR1 is MDHEN and CDR2 SYDVKM. The CDR3 consists of 14 residues. The ends were cut back, 6 bases at V and 0 bases at J, with 11 bases in the middle. CDR3 DNA sequence: TGTGCCAGCAGCCCGGGGGCATTGAACACTGAAGCTTTCTTT. It yields the protein CASSPGALNTEAFF.

The chain uses TRBV23-1 and TRBJ2-3; perhaps TRBD2 as D (5 bases). TRBV23-1 is assigned to the ORF class and has an uncertain function. This CDR3 contains 14 residues. V lost 8 bases to trimming and J lost 8 bases, with 20 bases between them. In DNA form, the CDR3 reads TGCGCCAGCTTTAAGAGGGTCGAGATCGCTACGCAGTATTTT. Its protein product is CASFKRVEIATQYF.

This sequence joins TRBV9 and TRBJ2-2; 9 bases fit TRBD2. CDR3 size: 17 residues. Germline V CDR1 and CDR2: SGDLS, YYNGEE. Trimming cost V 3 bases and J 0 bases; bases outside gene matches: 6. The CDR3 DNA reads as TGTGCCAGCAGCGGCCAAGCGGGGGGCGCGAACACCGGGGAGCTGTTTTTT. Protein: CASSGQAGGANTGELFF.

This clone occurred once. This chain connects TRBV20-1 to TRBJ1-2; TRBD1 matches 7 bases. Germline CDR1 reads DFQATT; CDR2 reads SNEGSKA (reference sequence). J lost 8 bases, V lost 5 bases, and 5 bases had no gene match. The CDR3 runs 11 residues. This CDR3 is CSAQQGRGYTF. In DNA form, the CDR3 reads TGCAGTGCTCAACAGGGGCGGGGCTACACCTTC.

The CDR3 bases are TGTGCCAGCAGCTTAGAGGGCGGGAACTCCTACGAGCAGTACTTC. Its protein is CASSLEGGNSYEQYF. The chain has TRBV7-2 and TRBJ2-7; D may be TRBD2 (6 bases). The CDR3 length is 15 residues. Germline CDR1 and CDR2: SGHTA and FQGNSA. V was pared by 1 base and J by 0 bases, with 10 bases between.

This clone was counted once. V usage is TRBV29-1 and J usage is TRBJ2-5, with 11 bases aligning to TRBD2. The germline CDR1 and CDR2 sequences are SQVTM and ANQGSEA. Trimming at V came to 4 bases and at J to 4 bases, leaving 2 bases not matched to a gene. This CDR3 contains 13 residues. The CDR3 here is CSVGLAGGETQYF. In DNA form, the CDR3 reads TGCAGCGTTGGCCTAGCGGGAGGAGAGACCCAGTACTTC.

The chain couples TRBV7-2 to TRBJ2-4, with 10 bases fitting TRBD2. This CDR3 contains 17 residues. Germline CDR1 is SGHTA and CDR2 is FQGNSA. V shed 4 bases and J 4 bases; nucleotides not matched to a gene: 10. The chain's CDR3 is CASSSLRTSGIKNIQYF. CDR3 bases: TGTGCCAGCAGCTCACTCCGAACTAGCGGGATAAAAAACATTCAGTACTTC.

The genes are TRBV12-3 or TRBV12-4 and TRBJ2-3; maybe TRBD1 (5 bases). The V end was cut by 6 bases, the J end by 4 bases, with 8 bases between. The CDR3 is 12 residues long. The CDR3 DNA follows: TGTGCCAGCAGATCAGGGTCAGATACGCAGTATTTT. This sequence encodes CASRSGSDTQYF.

V is TRBV28 and J is TRBJ1-5, with D tentatively TRBD1 (5 bases). V was pared by 2 bases and J by 2 bases, with 16 bases between. This CDR3 has 17 amino acids. Germline V gene sequence: CDR1 MDHEN, CDR2 SYDVKM. DNA of the CDR3: TGTGCCAGCAGTTTAGCGACAGCCTGGGGGGGCAATCAGCCCCAGCATTTT. Protein sequence: CASSLATAWGGNQPQHF.